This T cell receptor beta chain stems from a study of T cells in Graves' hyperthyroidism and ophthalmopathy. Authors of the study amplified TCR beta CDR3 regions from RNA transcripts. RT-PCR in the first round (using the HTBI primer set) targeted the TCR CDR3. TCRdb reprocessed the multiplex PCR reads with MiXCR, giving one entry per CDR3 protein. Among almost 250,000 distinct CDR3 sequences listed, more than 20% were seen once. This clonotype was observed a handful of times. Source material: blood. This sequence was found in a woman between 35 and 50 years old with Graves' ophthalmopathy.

The CDR3, as DNA: TGTGCCAGCAGTTATGCAAATATACCGGGACTATCAAATTCACCCCTCCACTTT. This translates into CASSYANIPGLSNSPLHF. The chain has TRBV6-5 and TRBJ1-6; D might be TRBD1 (5 bases). Germline V gene lookup returns CDR1 MNHEY and CDR2 SVGAGI. The CDR3 consists of 18 residues. V gave up 3 bases and J gave up 7 bases, with 22 bases separating them.